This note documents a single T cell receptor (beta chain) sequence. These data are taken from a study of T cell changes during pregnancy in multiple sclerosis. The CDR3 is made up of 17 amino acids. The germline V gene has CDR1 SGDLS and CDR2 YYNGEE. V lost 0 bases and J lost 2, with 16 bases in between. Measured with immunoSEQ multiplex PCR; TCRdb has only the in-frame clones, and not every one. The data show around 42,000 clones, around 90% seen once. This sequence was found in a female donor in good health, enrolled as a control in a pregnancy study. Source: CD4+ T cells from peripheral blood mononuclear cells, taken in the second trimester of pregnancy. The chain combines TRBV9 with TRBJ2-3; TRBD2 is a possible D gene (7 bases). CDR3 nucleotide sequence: TGTGCCAGCAGCGTAGGTGCGGGGGCCGCTCTCACAGATACGCAGTATTTT. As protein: CASSVGAGAALTDTQYF.